The 8 T cell receptor beta chains listed next were all sequenced from one sample in a study of OX40 agonist ivuxolimab in advanced cancers. Clones were sequenced by immunoSEQ multiplex PCR, and TCRdb holds only the in-frame ones, with some missing. The repertoire holds 90,000 to 100,000 clones, with around nine tenths as singletons. The specimen was CD4+ or CD8+ T cells sorted from blood, collected in a trial of the OX40 agonist ivuxolimab. The source is an adult with an advanced solid tumor such as melanoma, head and neck, liver or kidney cancer.

CDR3 coding DNA: TGTGCCAGCAGCTTTGGGTGGACTAATGAAAAACTGTTTTTT. Amino acid sequence: CASSFGWTNEKLFF. The chain joins TRBV5-8 to TRBJ1-4, with no clear D. Germline CDR1 and CDR2: SGHTS and YDEGEE. Between the trimmed V and J ends, which lost 2 bases and 2 bases, there was a span of 7 bases. The CDR3 contains 14 residues.

The rearrangement joins TRBV10-3 to TRBJ1-1, with D possibly TRBD1 on 5 matching bases. V was pared by 6 bases and J by 5 bases, with 13 bases between. This CDR3 contains 13 residues. CDR1 ENHRY and CDR2 SYGVKD come from the germline V gene. The CDR3 reads CAIRTDSKTEAFF. The CDR3 DNA reads as TGTGCCATCAGGACCGACAGTAAGACTGAAGCTTTCTTT.

The genes are TRBV5-1 and TRBJ1-6, with no clear D. The V end lost 4 bases, the J end lost 4 bases, and 15 bases lay between the germline ends. The CDR3 has 16 residues. Germline V lookup: CDR1 SGHRS, CDR2 YFSETQ. The CDR3 is CASSAGLGIYNSPLHF. DNA of the CDR3: TGCGCCAGCAGCGCGGGTCTAGGGATTTATAATTCACCCCTCCACTTT.

This chain joins TRBV1 and TRBJ2-3; TRBD1, the table's D call, was not compared with the DNA. TRBV1 is annotated as a pseudogene. The CDR3 loop spans 19 amino acids. CDR3 sequence: CTSRQSSTNDRVRTDTQYF. The CDR3 nucleotides read TGCACCAGCAGGCAATCCTCCACCAACGACAGGGTCCGAACAGATACGCAGTATTTT.

Turning to this clone: The conserved phenylalanine or tryptophan normally closing the CDR3 is absent here, so this likely arose from a read error. This chain links TRBV18 with TRBJ1-6, with TRBD1 as a possible D gene (5 bases). This CDR3 comprises 13 residues. Germline CDR1 and CDR2: KGHSH and LQKENI. V was clipped by 3 bases and J by 9 bases, with 9 bases between them. The CDR3 reads CASSPRGGSPLHL. The CDR3 DNA follows: TGTGCCAGCTCACCCCGGGGGGGTTCACCCCTCCACCTT.

The gene calls are TRBV28 and TRBJ2-3; perhaps D is TRBD1 or TRBD2 (6 bases each). V dropped 6 bases and J dropped 0 bases, with 13 bases sitting between them. CDR1 is MDHEN, CDR2 SYDVKM, per germline. The CDR3 totals 15 residues. The DNA of the CDR3 is TGTGCCAGCAGGCGACAGGAGGGAAGCACAGATACGCAGTATTTT. Residues: CASRRQEGSTDTQYF.

The genes are TRBV28 and TRBJ2-7; TRBD2 aligns across 7 bases. Germline CDR1 reads MDHEN; CDR2 reads SYDVKM. The CDR3 extends over 12 amino acids. The CDR3, as DNA: TGTGCTTCGGGAGGCTCGGGGGTAGAGCAGTACTTC. Its protein product is CASGGSGVEQYF.

This rearrangement joins TRBV10-3 to TRBJ2-1; perhaps D is TRBD1 or TRBD2 (5 bases each). V was cut by 2 bases and J by 3 bases, with 14 bases left in between. Germline V gene lookup returns CDR1 ENHRY and CDR2 SYGVKD. The CDR3 length is 16 residues. The chain's CDR3 is CAISEESGASYNEQFF. CDR3 nucleotides: TGTGCCATCAGTGAGGAATCCGGGGCCAGCTACAATGAGCAGTTCTTC.